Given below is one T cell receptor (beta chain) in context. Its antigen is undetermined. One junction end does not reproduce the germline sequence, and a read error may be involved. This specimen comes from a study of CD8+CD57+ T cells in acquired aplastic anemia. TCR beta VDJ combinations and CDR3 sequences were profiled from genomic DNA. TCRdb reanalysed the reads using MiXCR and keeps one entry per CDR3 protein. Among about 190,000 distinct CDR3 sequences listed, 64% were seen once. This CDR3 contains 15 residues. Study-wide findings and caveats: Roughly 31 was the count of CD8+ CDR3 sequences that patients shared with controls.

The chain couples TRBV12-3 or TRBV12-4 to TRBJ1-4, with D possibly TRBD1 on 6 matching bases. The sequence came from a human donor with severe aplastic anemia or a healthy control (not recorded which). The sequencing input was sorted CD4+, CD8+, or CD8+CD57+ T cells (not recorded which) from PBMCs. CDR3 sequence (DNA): TGTGCCAGCAGTCTTGGCCGGGACACGTTTGAAGAACTGTTTTTT. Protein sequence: CASSLGRDTFEELFF.